These T cell receptor beta chains were read from a single sample in a study of shared clonotypes between healthy human individuals. Sequencing used immunoSEQ multiplex PCR; TCRdb keeps in-frame clones, though not all of them. This sample carries 2 million to 2.5 million clones, 85% to 95% of them seen once, and the ten largest clones take under 0.45%. The sample comprised naive CD4+ T cells from PBMCs. The receptor set was obtained from a young man in good health. Some clones in this sample may be carry-over from other donors' samples. The CDR3 runs from the conserved cysteine through the conserved F or W. Fields, in order: J gene, V gene, D gene, clone size, CDR3 DNA, CDR3 protein. D genes are given only for firm matches. Not all rows give a size; the values are once, few, many and, for expanded clones, a class.

>TRBJ2-7|TRBV28|TRBD1|once
TGTGCCAGCAGTTTACCACAGGGGTTTGGGCAGTACTTC
CASSLPQGFGQYF
>TRBJ1-4|TRBV2|TRBD1|NA
TGTGCCAGCACTATATGGCACTGGCGGACAGGGGGAGGAAGGGAAAAACTGTTTTTT
CASTIWHWRTGGGREKLFF
>TRBJ1-1|TRBV5-1|NA|NA
TGCGCCAGCAGATCGTGGGAGGACACTGAAGCTTTCTTT
CASRSWEDTEAFF
>TRBJ2-2|TRBV6-5|NA|once
TGTGCCAGCAGGGACAGAGGACGAACCGGGGAGCTGTTTTTT
CASRDRGRTGELFF
>TRBJ2-1|TRBV7-3|NA|NA
TGTGCCAGCAGTCTAGCGAGAACCCCTCCCCATGAGCAGTTCTTC
CASSLARTPPHEQFF
>TRBJ1-4|TRBV6-1|NA|NA
TGTGCCAGCAGTGAAGGTGGGGCAACTAATGAAAAACTGTTTTTT
CASSEGGATNEKLFF
>TRBJ2-3|TRBV10-3|TRBD2|NA
TGTGCCACCGCGCAGGAACTAGCGGGAGGCACAGATACGCAGTATTTT
CATAQELAGGTDTQYF
>TRBJ2-2|TRBV7-2|NA|NA
TGTGCCAGCAGCTTAGGCCCAAAAACCGGGGAGCTGTTTTTT
CASSLGPKTGELFF
>TRBJ1-5|TRBV30|NA|NA
TGTGCCTGGAGTGTGGGAGGCGGCAATCAGCCCCAGCATTTT
CAWSVGGGNQPQHF
>TRBJ1-1|TRBV6-1|NA|NA
TGTGCCAGCAGCAGTCAGAGGGCTTTCTTT
CASSSQRAFF
>TRBJ1-5|TRBV9|NA|NA
TGTGCCAGCAGCGCAGGGGTCCCTGGCCATCAGCCCCAGCATTTT
CASSAGVPGHQPQHF
>TRBJ2-2|TRBV7-8|NA|NA
TGTGCCAGCAGCTCAAAACCGGGACACCCAACCGGGGAGCTGTTTTTT
CASSSKPGHPTGELFF
>TRBJ2-1|TRBV18|TRBD1|NA
TGTGCCAGCTCACCCCGGGACAGGGTCAGCAATGAGCAGTTCTTC
CASSPRDRVSNEQFF
>TRBJ2-7|TRBV5-1|TRBD1|NA
TGCGCCAGCAGCCGCCGACAGGGAACTAACTCCTACGAGCAGTACTTC
CASSRRQGTNSYEQYF
>TRBJ2-7|TRBV2|TRBD1|NA
TGTGCCAGTAGGGACAGGGCCTACGAGCAGTACTTC
CASRDRAYEQYF
>TRBJ2-7|TRBV10-3|TRBD2|NA
TGTGCCATCAGTCCTAGCGGAAACTACGAGCAGTACTTC
CAISPSGNYEQYF